This T cell receptor beta chain was identified in a study of breast tumors, draining lymph nodes, adjacent tissues. MiXCR, run by TCRdb on the multiplex PCR reads, gives a single entry per CDR3 protein. The table has about 300,000 distinct CDR3 sequences, roughly 30% seen once. Breast cancer patients provided tissue from their axillary draining lymph nodes. V lost 3 bases, J lost 8 bases, and 16 bases lay in between. The length of the CDR3 is 13 residues. Germline assignment: CDR1 DFQATT and CDR2 SNEGSKA (reference sequence). Sequencing used axillary lymph node tissue. The chain combines TRBV20-1 with TRBJ1-1; D unresolved. The clonotype was recovered from a female donor with breast cancer. Some clones in this sample may be carry-over from other donors' samples. The DNA of the CDR3 is TGCAGTGCTAGTGGGAACAGACGACGCGAAGCTTTCTTT. Amino acid sequence: CSASGNRRREAFF.